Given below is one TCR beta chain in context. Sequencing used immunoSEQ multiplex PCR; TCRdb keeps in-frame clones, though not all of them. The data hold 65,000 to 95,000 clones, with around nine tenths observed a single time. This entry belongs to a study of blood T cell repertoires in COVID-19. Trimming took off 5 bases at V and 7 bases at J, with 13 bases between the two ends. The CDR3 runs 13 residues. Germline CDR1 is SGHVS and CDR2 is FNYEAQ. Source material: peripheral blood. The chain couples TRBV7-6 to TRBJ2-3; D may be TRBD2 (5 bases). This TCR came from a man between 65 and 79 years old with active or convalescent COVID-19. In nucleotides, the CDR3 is TGTGCCAGCAGCCCCCAACTAGAGAATACGCAGTATTTT. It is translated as CASSPQLENTQYF.